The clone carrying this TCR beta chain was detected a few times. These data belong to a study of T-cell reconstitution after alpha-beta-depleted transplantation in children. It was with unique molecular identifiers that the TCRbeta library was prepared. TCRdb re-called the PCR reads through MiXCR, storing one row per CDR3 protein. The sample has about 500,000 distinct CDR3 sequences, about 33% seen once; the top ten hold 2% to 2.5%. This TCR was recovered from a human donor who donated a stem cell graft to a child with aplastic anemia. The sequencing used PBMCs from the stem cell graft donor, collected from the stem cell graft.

The CDR3 region is CSSTPGGGSTDTQYF. The CDR3 DNA is TGCAGCTCAACCCCCGGCGGGGGAAGCACAGATACGCAGTATTTT. This chain uses TRBV29-1 with TRBJ2-3; the match to TRBD2 covers 7 bases. The junction had 11 bases not matched to a gene; V was cut back by 8 bases and J by 0 bases. The CDR3 runs 15 residues. The germline V gene encodes CDR1 SQVTM and CDR2 ANQGSEA.